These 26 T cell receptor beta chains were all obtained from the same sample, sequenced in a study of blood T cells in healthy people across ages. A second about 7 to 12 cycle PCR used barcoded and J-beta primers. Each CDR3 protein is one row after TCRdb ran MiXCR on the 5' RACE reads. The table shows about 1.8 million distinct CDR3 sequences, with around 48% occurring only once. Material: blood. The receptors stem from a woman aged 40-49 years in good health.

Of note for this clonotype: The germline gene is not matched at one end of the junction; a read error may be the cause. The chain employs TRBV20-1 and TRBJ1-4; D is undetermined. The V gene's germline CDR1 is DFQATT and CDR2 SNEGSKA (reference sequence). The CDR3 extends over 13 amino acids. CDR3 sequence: CSAVDGTNGKLFF. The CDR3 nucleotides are TGCAGTGCTGTGGACGGCACTAATGGAAAACTGTTTTTT.

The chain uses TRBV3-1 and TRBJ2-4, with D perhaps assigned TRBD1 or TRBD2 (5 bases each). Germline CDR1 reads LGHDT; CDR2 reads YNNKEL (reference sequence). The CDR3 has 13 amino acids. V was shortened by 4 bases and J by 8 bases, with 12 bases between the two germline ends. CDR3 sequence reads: CASSLRGRDIQYF. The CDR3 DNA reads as TGTGCCAGCAGCCTAAGGGGACGGGACATTCAGTACTTC. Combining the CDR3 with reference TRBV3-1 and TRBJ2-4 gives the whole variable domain DTAVSQTPKYLVTQMGNDKSIKCEQNLGHDTMYWYKQDSKKFLKIMFSYNNKELIINETVPNRFSPKSPDKAHLNLHINSLELGDSAVYFCASSLRGRDIQYFGAGTRLSVL.

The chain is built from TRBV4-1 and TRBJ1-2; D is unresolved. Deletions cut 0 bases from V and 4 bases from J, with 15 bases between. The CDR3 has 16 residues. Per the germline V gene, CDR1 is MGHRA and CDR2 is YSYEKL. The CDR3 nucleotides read TGCGCCAGCAGCCAAGACGGGAGGCAGAGTGCCTATGGCTACACCTTC. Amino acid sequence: CASSQDGRQSAYGYTF.

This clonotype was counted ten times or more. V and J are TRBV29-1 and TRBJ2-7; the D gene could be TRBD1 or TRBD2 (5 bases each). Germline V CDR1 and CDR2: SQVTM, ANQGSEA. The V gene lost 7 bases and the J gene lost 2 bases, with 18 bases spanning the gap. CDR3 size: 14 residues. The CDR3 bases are TGCAGCGCCAAGCAGGGACCCGGGACCTACGAGCAGTACTTC. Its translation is CSAKQGPGTYEQYF.

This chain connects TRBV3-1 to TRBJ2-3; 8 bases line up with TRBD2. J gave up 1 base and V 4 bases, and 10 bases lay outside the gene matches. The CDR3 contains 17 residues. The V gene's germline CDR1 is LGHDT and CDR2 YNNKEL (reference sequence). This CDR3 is CASSLKWTSWGTDTQYF. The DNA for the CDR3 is TGTGCCAGCAGCCTGAAATGGACTAGCTGGGGCACAGATACGCAGTATTTT.

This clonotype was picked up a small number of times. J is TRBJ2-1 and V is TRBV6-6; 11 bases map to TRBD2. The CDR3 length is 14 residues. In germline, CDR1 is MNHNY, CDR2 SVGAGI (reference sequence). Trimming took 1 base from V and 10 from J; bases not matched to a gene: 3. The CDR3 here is CASSYYRTSGEQFF. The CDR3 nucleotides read TGTGCCAGCAGTTACTACCGGACTAGCGGGGAGCAGTTCTTC.

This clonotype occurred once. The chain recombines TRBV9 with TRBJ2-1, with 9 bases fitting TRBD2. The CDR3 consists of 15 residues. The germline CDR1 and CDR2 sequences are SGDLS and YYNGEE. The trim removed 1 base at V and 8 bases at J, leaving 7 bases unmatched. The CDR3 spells CASSVSGGPLDEQFF. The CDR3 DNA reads TGTGCCAGCAGCGTAAGCGGGGGGCCGCTTGATGAGCAGTTCTTC.

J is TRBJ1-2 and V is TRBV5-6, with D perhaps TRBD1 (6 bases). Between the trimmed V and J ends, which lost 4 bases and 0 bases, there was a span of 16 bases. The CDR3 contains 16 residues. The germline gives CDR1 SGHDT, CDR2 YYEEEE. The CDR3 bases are TGTGCCAGCAGCCGTAGAGTCGGGACAACTAACTATGGCTACACCTTC. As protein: CASSRRVGTTNYGYTF.

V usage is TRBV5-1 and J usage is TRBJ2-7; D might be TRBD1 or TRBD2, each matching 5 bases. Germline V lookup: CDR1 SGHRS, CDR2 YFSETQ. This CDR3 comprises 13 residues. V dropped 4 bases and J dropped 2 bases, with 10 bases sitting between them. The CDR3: CASSTSGPYEQYF. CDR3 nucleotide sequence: TGCGCCAGCAGCACTTCGGGACCCTACGAGCAGTACTTC. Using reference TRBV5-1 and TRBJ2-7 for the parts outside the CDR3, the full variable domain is KAGVTQTPRYLIKTRGQQVTLSCSPISGHRSVSWYQQTPGQGLQFLFEYFSETQRNKGNFPGRFSGRQFSNSRSEMNVSTLELGDSALYLCASSTSGPYEQYFGPGTRLTVT.

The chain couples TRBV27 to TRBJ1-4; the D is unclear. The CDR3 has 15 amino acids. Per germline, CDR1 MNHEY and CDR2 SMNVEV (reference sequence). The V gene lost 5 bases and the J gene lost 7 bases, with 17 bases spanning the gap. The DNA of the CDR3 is TGTGCCAGCAGTCCCGCCGGCAGGACGAGTGAAAAACTGTTTTTT. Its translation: CASSPAGRTSEKLFF. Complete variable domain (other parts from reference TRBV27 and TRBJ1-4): EAQVTQNPRYLITVTGKKLTVTCSQNMNHEYMSWYRQDPGLGLRQIYYSMNVEVTDKGDVPEGYKVSRKEKRNFPLILESPSPNQTSLYFCASSPAGRTSEKLFFGSGTQLSVL.

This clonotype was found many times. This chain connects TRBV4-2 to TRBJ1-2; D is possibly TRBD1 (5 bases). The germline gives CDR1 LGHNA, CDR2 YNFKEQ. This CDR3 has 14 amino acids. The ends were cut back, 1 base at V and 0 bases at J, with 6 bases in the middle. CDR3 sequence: CASSQGQSNYGYTF. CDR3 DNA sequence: TGTGCCAGCAGCCAAGGACAGTCTAACTATGGCTACACCTTC.

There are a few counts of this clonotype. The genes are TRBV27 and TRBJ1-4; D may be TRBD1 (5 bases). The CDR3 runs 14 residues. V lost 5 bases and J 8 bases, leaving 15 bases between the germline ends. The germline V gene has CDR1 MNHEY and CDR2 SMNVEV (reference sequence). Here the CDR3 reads CASSARVGGEKLFF. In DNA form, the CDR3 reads TGTGCCAGCAGTGCCAGGGTGGGTGGGGAAAAACTGTTTTTT.

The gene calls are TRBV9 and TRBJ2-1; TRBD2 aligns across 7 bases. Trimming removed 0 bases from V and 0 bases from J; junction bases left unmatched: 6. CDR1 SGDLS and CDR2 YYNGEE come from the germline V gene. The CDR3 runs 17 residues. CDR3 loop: CASSVGVGGNSYNEQFF. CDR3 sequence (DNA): TGTGCCAGCAGCGTAGGAGTCGGGGGGAACTCCTACAATGAGCAGTTCTTC.

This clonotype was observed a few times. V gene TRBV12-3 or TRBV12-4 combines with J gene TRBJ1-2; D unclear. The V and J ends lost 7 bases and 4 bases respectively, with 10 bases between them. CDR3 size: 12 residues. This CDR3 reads CASTRTGYGYTF. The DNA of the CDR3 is TGTGCCAGCACCCGGACGGGCTATGGCTACACCTTC.

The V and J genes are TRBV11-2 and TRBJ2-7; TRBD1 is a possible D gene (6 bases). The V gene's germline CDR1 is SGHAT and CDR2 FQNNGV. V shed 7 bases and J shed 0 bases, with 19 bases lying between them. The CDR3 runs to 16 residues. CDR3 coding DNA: TGTGCCAGCAACTTGGGAGAGACAGGCGCCTCCTACGAGCAGTACTTC. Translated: CASNLGETGASYEQYF.

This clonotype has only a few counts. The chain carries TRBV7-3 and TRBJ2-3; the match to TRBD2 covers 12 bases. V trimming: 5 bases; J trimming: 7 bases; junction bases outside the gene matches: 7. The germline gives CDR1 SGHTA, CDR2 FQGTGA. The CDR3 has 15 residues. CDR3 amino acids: CASSPTSGGQHTQYF. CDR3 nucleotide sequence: TGTGCCAGCAGCCCGACTAGCGGGGGACAACATACGCAGTATTTT.

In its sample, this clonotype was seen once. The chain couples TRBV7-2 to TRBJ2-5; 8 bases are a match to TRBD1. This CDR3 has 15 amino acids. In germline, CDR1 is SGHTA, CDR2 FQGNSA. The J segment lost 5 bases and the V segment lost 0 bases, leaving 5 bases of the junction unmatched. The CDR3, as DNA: TGTGCCAGCAGCTTAGCGTCGGGGACAGGCGAGACCCAGTACTTC. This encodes CASSLASGTGETQYF.

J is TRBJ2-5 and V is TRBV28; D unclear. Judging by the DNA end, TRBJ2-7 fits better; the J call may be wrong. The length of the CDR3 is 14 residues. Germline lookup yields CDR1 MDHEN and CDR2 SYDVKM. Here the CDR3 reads CASSLLGNTYEQYF. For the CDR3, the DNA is TGTGCCAGCAGTTTACTGGGCAACACCTACGAGCAGTACTTC.

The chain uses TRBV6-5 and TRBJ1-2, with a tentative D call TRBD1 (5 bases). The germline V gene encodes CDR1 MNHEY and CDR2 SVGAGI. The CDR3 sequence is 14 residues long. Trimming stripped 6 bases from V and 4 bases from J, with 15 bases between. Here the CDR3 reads CASRWDQPPYGYTF. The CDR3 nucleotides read TGTGCCAGCAGGTGGGACCAACCCCCCTATGGCTACACCTTC.

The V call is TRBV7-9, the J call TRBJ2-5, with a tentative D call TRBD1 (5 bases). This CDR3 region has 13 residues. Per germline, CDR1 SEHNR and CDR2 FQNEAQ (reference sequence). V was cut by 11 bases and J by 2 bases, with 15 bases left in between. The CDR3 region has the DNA TGTGCCGCAACCAGGGCGGTACAAGAGACCCAGTACTTC. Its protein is CAATRAVQETQYF.

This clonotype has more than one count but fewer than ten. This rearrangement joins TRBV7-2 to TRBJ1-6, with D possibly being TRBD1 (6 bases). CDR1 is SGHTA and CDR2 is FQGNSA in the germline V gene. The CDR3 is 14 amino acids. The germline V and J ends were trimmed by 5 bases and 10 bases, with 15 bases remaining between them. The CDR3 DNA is TGTGCCAGCAGCAACCCCCGGGACACCTCACCCCTCCACTTT. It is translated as CASSNPRDTSPLHF.

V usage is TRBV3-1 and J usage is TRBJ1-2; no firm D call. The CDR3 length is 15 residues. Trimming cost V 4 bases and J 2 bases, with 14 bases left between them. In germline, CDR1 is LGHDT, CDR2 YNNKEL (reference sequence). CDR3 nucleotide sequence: TGTGCCAGCAGCCCCCGTGGGCTAGGGAACTATGGCTACACCTTC. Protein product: CASSPRGLGNYGYTF.

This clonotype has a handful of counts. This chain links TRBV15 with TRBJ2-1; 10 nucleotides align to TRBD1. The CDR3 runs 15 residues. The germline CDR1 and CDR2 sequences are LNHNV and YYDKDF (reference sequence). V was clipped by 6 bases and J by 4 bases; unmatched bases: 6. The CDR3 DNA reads TGTGCCACCAGGAGGGACAGGGGAGGTTACAATGAGCAGTTCTTC. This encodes CATRRDRGGYNEQFF.

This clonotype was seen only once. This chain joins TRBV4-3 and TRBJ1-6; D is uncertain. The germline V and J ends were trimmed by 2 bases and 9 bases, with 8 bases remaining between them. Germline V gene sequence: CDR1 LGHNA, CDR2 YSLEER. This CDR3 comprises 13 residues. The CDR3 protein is CASSQLGGSPLHF. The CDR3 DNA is TGCGCCAGCAGCCAATTGGGCGGTTCACCCCTCCACTTT.

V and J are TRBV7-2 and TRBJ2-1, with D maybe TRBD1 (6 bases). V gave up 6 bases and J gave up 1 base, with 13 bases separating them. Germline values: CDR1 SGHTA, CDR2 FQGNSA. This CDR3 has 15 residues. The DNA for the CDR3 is TGTGCCAGCAGTCCGGACGGACAGTCCTACAATGAGCAGTTCTTC. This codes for CASSPDGQSYNEQFF.

The CDR3 loop is CSARGRLAVYNEQFF. The CDR3 nucleotides are TGCAGTGCTAGAGGGAGACTAGCGGTATACAATGAGCAGTTCTTC. This rearrangement joins TRBV20-1 to TRBJ2-1, with 9 bases that match TRBD2. CDR3 length equals 15 residues. J was trimmed by 4 bases and V by 1 base; bases with no gene match: 5. Looked up from germline, CDR1 is DFQATT and CDR2 is SNEGSKA (reference sequence).